These T cell receptor beta chains were read from a single sample in a study of T cell responses to AZD1222 COVID-19 vaccine. Sequenced by immunoSEQ multiplex PCR; TCRdb stores in-frame clones only, minus some. The data contain approximately 150,000 clones, more than 85% of them seen just once; the ten biggest clones take up under 1.5%. Sample: peripheral blood, taken 28 days after the second AZD1222 dose. These receptors originate from an adult who received the AZD1222 COVID-19 vaccine. CDR3s include the opening cysteine and the closing phenylalanine or tryptophan. The order of the fields is CDR3 DNA, CDR3 protein, D gene, V gene, clone size, J gene. The D gene is left open where the match is weak. Clone size, where shown, is once, few, many, or a class for clones that have expanded.

DNA: TGTGCCAGCAGCCCGATTTGGGACAGGGCTAACCAAGAGACCCAGTACTTC; CDR3: CASSPIWDRANQETQYF; D: TRBD1; V: TRBV11-2; size: few; J: TRBJ2-5
DNA: TGTGCCAGCAGCTTGGGTGGTGGAGCGGGAGGGCCGTGGAATGAGCAGTTCTTC; CDR3: CASSLGGGAGGPWNEQFF; D: TRBD2; V: TRBV5-4; size: NA; J: TRBJ2-1
DNA: TGTGCCAGCAGCCGGAGACACAGCGCATGGCGGGCCGAAGAGACCCAGTACTTC; CDR3: CASSRRHSAWRAEETQYF; D: NA; V: TRBV7-2; size: NA; J: TRBJ2-5
DNA: TGTGCCAGCAGCTCTTGGGGCACCGGGGAGCTGTTTTTT; CDR3: CASSSWGTGELFF; D: NA; V: TRBV7-3; size: NA; J: TRBJ2-2
DNA: TGTGCCAGCAGCGCCCGCTCTGGGACCGGCTACACCTTC; CDR3: CASSARSGTGYTF; D: NA; V: TRBV9; size: NA; J: TRBJ1-2
DNA: TGTGCCAGCAGTTTATATAGCGGGGGAGAAAAACTGTTTTTT; CDR3: CASSLYSGGEKLFF; D: NA; V: TRBV27; size: NA; J: TRBJ1-4
DNA: TGTGCCAGCAGCCCAGGATTACAAGGGGGGGCAAACTATGGCTACACCTTC; CDR3: CASSPGLQGGANYGYTF; D: NA; V: TRBV5-4; size: NA; J: TRBJ1-2
DNA: TGTGCCAGCAGCTTAGGGGTGGGGACCTACGAGCAGTACTTC; CDR3: CASSLGVGTYEQYF; D: NA; V: TRBV11-2; size: NA; J: TRBJ2-7
DNA: TGTGCCAGCAGCTCCGCGTCAGGGGCTCTCTACGAGCAGTACTTC; CDR3: CASSSASGALYEQYF; D: NA; V: TRBV11-2; size: many; J: TRBJ2-7
DNA: TGTGCCAGCAGTTTTGTCTATTGGGGGGATCGAAGGACCGGGGAGCTGTTTTTT; CDR3: CASSFVYWGDRRTGELFF; D: NA; V: TRBV28; size: NA; J: TRBJ2-2
DNA: TGTGCCAGCAGATCAGGGGCAGGGGGTATGAAGGACGAGCAGTACTTC; CDR3: CASRSGAGGMKDEQYF; D: TRBD1; V: TRBV28; size: NA; J: TRBJ2-7
DNA: TGTGCCAGCAGCGATCGTTGGGTGGACACCGGACTAGCGGAAGGCTCCTACAATGAGCAGTTCTTC; CDR3: CASSDRWVDTGLAEGSYNEQFF; D: TRBD2; V: TRBV28; size: NA; J: TRBJ2-1
DNA: TGTGCCAGCAGCCATTTCTTGGTAGCGGGGGGACCCCAAGAGACCCAGTACTTC; CDR3: CASSHFLVAGGPQETQYF; D: TRBD2; V: TRBV7-9; size: NA; J: TRBJ2-5
DNA: TGCGCCAGCAGCCAAGATATCAGGACATCATTGCCCCAGCATTTT; CDR3: CASSQDIRTSLPQHF; D: NA; V: TRBV4-3; size: NA; J: TRBJ1-5
DNA: TGTGCCAGCAGCTTACTCCAACAGGGGGCGGCTTTCTTT; CDR3: CASSLLQQGAAFF; D: TRBD1; V: TRBV7-2; size: NA; J: TRBJ1-1
DNA: TGTGCCAGCAGCTTAAGCGGTGGGGACCACTATGGCTACACCTTC; CDR3: CASSLSGGDHYGYTF; D: NA; V: TRBV7-2; size: NA; J: TRBJ1-2
DNA: TGTGCCAGCAGGATCGGGACAGGGGTCTACGAGCAGTACTTC; CDR3: CASRIGTGVYEQYF; D: TRBD1; V: TRBV6-5; size: NA; J: TRBJ2-7
DNA: TGTGCCAGCAGCCTTCGACAGTTCCAAGAGACCCAGTACTTC; CDR3: CASSLRQFQETQYF; D: NA; V: TRBV5-4; size: NA; J: TRBJ2-5